This T cell receptor (beta chain) is from a study of blood T cell repertoires in COVID-19. The overall study: Recovered status in Cohort 3 required two negative PCRs, clearance, or symptom resolution. COVID-19 samples from acute and convalescent phases originated in the United States, Italy and Spain.

In the source study's methods: Quantification of nucleated cells was approximated via reference gene primer amplification. Clones were sequenced by immunoSEQ multiplex PCR, and TCRdb holds only the in-frame ones, with some missing. The V and J calls and clone size come from that table; D and trimming were worked out from the DNA. The table lists approximately 150,000 clones, 75% to 90% of them singletons. Comment on this clone: This CDR3 is also generated by other DNA sequences in the sample.

Participants reported their clinical history, and cohort assignment relied on those reports. The clonotype originates from a middle-aged man in a cohort exposed to, infected with or recovered from COVID-19 (not recorded which). Sequencing was carried out using PBMCs or T cells enriched from blood (not recorded which).

Written as DNA, the CDR3 is TGCGCCAGCAGCTCTCGACAGGGGGTGAACTATGGCTACACCTTC. It translates to CASSSRQGVNYGYTF. This sequence joins TRBV5-1 and TRBJ1-2; 9 positions agree with TRBD1. V shed 3 bases and J 2 bases; nucleotides not matched to a gene: 5. Germline CDR1 and CDR2: SGHRS and YFSETQ. CDR3 length: 15 amino acids.